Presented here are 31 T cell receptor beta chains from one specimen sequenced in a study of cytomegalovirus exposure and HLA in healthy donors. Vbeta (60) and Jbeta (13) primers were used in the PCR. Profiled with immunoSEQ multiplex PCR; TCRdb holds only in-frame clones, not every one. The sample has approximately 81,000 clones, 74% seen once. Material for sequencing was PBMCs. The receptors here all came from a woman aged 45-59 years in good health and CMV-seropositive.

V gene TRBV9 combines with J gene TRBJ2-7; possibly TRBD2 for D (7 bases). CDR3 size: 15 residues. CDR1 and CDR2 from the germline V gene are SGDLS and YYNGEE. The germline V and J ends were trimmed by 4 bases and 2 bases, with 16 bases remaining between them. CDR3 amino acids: CASSPNGGGTYEQYF. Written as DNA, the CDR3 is TGTGCCAGCAGCCCAAACGGCGGGGGCACCTACGAGCAGTACTTC.

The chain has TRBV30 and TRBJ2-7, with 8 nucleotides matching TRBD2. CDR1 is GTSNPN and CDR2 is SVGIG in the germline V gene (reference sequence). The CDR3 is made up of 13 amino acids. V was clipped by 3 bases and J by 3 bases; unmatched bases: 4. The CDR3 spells CAWSGRGGYEQYF. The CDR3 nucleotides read TGTGCCTGGAGCGGGAGGGGAGGCTACGAGCAGTACTTC.

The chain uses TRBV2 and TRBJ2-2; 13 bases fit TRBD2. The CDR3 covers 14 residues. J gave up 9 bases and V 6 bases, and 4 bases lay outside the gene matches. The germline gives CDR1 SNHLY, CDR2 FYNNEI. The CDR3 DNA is TGTGCCAGCAGGGCCGGGACTAGCGGGAGGGAGCTGTTTTTT. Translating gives CASRAGTSGRELFF.

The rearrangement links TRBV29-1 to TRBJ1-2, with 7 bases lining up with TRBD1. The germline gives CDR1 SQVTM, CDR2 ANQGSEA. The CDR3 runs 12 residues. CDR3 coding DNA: TGCAGTGCTCCCGACAGGGCCTATGGCTACACCTTC. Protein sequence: CSAPDRAYGYTF.

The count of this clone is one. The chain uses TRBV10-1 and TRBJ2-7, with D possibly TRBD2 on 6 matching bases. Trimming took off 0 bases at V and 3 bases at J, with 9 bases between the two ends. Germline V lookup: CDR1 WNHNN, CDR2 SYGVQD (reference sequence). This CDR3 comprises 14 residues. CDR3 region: CASSESNSGYEQYF. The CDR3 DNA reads TGCGCCAGCAGTGAGTCTAATAGCGGCTACGAGCAGTACTTC.

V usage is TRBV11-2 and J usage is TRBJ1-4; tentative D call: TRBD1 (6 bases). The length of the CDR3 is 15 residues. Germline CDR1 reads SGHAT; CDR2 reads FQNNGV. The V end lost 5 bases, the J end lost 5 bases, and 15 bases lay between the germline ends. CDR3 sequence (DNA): TGTGCCAGCAGCCCAACCACAGGGAAGAATGAAAAACTGTTTTTT. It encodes CASSPTTGKNEKLFF.

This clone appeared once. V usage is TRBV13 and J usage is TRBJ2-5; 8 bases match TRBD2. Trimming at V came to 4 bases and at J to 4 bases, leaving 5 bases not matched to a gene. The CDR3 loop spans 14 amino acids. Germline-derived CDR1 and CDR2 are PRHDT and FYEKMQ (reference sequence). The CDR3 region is CASSSRAGGETQYF. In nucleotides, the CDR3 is TGTGCCAGCAGCTCGCGGGCGGGAGGAGAGACCCAGTACTTC.

The CDR3 DNA reads TGCAGCGTTGAATGGACAGGGGGACGTGGCTACACCTTC. Translated: CSVEWTGGRGYTF. The V call is TRBV29-1, the J call TRBJ1-2; 10 bases are shared with TRBD1. Trimming took 2 bases from V and 7 from J; bases not matched to a gene: 4. Germline V gene sequence: CDR1 SQVTM, CDR2 ANQGSEA. The CDR3 spans 13 residues.

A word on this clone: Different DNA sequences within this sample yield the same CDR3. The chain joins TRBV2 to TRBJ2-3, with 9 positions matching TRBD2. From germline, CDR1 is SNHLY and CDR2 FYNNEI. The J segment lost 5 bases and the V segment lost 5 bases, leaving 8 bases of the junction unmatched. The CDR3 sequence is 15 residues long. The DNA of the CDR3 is TGTGCCAGCAGTAGTAGCGGGAGCGCTGGAGATACGCAGTATTTT. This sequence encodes CASSSSGSAGDTQYF.

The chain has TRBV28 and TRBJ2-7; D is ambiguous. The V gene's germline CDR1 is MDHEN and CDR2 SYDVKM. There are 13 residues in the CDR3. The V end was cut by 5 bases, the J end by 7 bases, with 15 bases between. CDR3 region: CASSPPNAREQYF. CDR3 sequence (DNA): TGTGCCAGCAGTCCCCCAAATGCGAGGGAGCAGTACTTC.

The CDR3 sequence: CASSLVPSSTDTQYF. In DNA, the CDR3 is TGCGCCAGCAGCCTCGTCCCGTCTAGCACAGATACGCAGTATTTT. This sequence joins TRBV5-1 and TRBJ2-3, with D hard to call. Trimming removed 4 bases at V and 0 bases at J, with 12 bases between. Germline lookup yields CDR1 SGHRS and CDR2 YFSETQ. This CDR3 has 15 amino acids.

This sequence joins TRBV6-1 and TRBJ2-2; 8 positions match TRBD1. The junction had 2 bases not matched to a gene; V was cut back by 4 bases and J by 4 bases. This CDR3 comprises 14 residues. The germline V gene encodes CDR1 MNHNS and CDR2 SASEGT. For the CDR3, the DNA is TGTGCCAGCAGTGCGGGACAGGCCACCGGGGAGCTGTTTTTT. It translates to CASSAGQATGELFF.

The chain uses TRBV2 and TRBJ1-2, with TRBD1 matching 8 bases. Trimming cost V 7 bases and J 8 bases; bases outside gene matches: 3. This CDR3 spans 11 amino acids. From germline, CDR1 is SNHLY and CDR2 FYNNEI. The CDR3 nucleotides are TGTGCCAGCACGGGACAGGAGGGCTACACCTTC. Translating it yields CASTGQEGYTF.

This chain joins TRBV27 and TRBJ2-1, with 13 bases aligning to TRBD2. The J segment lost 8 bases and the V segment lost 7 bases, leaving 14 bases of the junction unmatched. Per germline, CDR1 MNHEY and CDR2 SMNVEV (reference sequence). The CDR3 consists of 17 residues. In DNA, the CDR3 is TGTGCCAGCAATCTCCACGGGGGGGGACTAGCGGGATATGAGCAGTTCTTC. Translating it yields CASNLHGGGLAGYEQFF.

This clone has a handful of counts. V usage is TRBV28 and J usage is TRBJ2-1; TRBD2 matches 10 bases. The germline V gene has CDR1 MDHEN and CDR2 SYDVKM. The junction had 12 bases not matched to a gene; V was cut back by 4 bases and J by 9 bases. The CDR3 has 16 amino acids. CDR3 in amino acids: CASSSLGASGRGEQFF. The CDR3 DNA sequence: TGTGCCAGCAGTTCCCTAGGGGCTAGCGGGAGAGGTGAGCAGTTCTTC.

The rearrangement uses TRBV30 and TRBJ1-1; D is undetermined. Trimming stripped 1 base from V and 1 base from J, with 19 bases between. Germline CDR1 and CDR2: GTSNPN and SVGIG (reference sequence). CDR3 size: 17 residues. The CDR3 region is CAWSGPGLSKWNTEAFF. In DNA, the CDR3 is TGTGCCTGGAGTGGGCCGGGGTTGAGCAAATGGAACACTGAAGCTTTCTTT.

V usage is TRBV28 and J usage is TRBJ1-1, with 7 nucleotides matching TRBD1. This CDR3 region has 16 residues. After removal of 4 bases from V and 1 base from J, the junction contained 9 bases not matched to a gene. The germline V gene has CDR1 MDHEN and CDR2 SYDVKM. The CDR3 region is CASSSTSDRWNTEAFF. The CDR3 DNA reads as TGTGCCAGCAGTTCCACCTCGGACAGGTGGAACACTGAAGCTTTCTTT.

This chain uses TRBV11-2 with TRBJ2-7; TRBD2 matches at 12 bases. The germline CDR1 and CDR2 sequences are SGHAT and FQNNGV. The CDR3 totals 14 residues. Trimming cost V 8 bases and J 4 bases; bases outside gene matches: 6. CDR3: CASSGLAGSYEQYF. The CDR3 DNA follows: TGTGCCAGCTCAGGACTAGCGGGATCATACGAGCAGTACTTC.

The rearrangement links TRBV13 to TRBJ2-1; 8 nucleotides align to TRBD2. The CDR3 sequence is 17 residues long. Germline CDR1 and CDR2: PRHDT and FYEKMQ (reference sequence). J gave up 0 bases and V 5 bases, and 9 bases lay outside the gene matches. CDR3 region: CASSPREGISSYNEQFF. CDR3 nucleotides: TGTGCCAGCAGCCCCCGGGAGGGAATAAGCTCCTACAATGAGCAGTTCTTC.

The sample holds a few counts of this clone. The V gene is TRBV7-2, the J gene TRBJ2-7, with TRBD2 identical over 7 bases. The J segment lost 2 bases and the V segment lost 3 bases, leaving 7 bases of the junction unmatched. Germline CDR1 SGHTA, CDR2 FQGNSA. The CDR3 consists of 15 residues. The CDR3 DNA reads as TGTGCCAGCAGCTTCCGCGGGAGAATCGCCTACGAGCAGTACTTC. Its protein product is CASSFRGRIAYEQYF.

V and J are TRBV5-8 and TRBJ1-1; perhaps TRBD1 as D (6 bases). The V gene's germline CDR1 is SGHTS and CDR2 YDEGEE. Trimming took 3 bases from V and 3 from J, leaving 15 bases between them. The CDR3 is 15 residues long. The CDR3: CASSSGRGLDTEAFF. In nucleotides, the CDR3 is TGTGCCAGCAGCTCAGGAAGGGGGTTGGACACTGAAGCTTTCTTT.

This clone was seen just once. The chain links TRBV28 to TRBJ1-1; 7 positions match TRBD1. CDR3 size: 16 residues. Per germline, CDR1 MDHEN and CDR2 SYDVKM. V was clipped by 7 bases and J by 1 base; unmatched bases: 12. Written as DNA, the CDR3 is TGTGCCAGCACCTTTAGGGGGCCGTCTGGGAACACTGAAGCTTTCTTT. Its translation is CASTFRGPSGNTEAFF.

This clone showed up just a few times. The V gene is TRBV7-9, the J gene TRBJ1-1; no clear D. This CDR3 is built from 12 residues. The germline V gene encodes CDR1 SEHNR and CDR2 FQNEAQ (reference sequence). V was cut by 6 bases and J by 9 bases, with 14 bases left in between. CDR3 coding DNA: TGTGCCAGCAGGGGAGAGGGCCCAAAAGCTTTCTTT. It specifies CASRGEGPKAFF.

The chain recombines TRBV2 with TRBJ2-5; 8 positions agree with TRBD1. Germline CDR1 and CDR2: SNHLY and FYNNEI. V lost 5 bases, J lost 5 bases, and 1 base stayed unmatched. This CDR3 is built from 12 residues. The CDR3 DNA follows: TGTGCCAGCAGTCCAGGGGGCGAGACCCAGTACTTC. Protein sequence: CASSPGGETQYF. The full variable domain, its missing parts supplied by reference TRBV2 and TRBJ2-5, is EPEVTQTPSHQVTQMGQEVILRCVPISNHLYFYWYRQILGQKVEFLVSFYNNEISEKSEIFDDQFSVERPDGSNFTLKIRSTKLEDSAMYFCASSPGGETQYFGPGTRLLVL.

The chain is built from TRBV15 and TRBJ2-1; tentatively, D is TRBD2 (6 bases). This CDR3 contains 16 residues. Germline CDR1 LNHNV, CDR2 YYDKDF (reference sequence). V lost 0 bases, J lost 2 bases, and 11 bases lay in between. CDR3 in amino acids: CATSRDPAGTYNEQFF. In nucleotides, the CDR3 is TGTGCCACCAGCAGAGATCCGGCGGGAACCTACAATGAGCAGTTCTTC.

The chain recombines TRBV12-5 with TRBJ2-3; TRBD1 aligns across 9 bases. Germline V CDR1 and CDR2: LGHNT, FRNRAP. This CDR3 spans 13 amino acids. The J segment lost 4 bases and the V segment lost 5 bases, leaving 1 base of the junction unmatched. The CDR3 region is CASGRDRADTQYF. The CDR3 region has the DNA TGTGCTAGTGGTCGGGACAGGGCAGATACGCAGTATTTT.

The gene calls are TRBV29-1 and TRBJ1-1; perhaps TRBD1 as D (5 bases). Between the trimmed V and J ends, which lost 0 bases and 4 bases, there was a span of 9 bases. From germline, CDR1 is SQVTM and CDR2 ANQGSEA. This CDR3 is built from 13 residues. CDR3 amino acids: CSVEDGRGTEAFF. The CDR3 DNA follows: TGCAGCGTTGAAGATGGTAGGGGCACTGAAGCTTTCTTT.

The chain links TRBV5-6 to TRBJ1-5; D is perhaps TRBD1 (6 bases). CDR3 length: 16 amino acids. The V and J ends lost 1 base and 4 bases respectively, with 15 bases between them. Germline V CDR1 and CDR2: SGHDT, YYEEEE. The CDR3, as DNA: TGTGCCAGCAGCTTGTCCCCGGGACATTTGAATCAGCCCCAGCATTTT. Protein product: CASSLSPGHLNQPQHF.

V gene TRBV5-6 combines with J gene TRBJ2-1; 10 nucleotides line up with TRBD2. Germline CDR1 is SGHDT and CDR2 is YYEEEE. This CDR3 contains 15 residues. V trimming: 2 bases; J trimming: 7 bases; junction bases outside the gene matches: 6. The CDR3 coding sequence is TGTGCCAGCAGCTTTTTGCTAGCGGGAGATAATGAGCAGTTCTTC. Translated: CASSFLLAGDNEQFF.

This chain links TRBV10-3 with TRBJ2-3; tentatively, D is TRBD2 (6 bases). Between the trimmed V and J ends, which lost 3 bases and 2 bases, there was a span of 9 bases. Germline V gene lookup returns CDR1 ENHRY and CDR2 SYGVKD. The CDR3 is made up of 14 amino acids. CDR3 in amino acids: CAISEPGATDTQYF. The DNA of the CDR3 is TGTGCCATCAGTGAACCGGGAGCCACAGATACGCAGTATTTT.

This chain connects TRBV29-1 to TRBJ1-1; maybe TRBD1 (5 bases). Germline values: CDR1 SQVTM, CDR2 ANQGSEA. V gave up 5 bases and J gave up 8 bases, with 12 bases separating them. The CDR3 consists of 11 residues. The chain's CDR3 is CSVSRVNEAFF. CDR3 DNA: TGCAGCGTTTCCAGGGTCAACGAAGCTTTCTTT. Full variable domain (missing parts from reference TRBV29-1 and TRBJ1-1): SAVISQKPSRDICQRGTSLTIQCQVDSQVTMMFWYRQQPGQSLTLIATANQGSEATYESGFVIDKFPISRPNLTFSTLTVSNMSPEDSSIYLCSVSRVNEAFFGQGTRLTVV.